Below, one T cell receptor beta chain is given with its context. The data were taken from a study of shared clonotypes between healthy human individuals. In the study overall: Those who served as donors were two women and a few men between the ages of 18 and 49.

Over several immunoSEQ plates, each subset's genomic DNA was distributed in even portions. Replicate PCRs for sorted subsets used about 200 ng DNA; this equaled 30,000 to 35,000 T cell genomes. Clones were read by immunoSEQ multiplex PCR, and TCRdb kept only the in-frame ones, dropping some. Among about 1 million clones listed, 65% to 80% were seen once. CD4+ cell separation produced CD45RA+ naive and CD45RA-negative memory subsets. V gave up 5 bases and J gave up 5 bases; unmatched junction bases: 10. The CDR3 has 16 amino acids. The germline gives CDR1 SGHTA, CDR2 FQGNSA. This clonotype originated in a man between 18 and 35 years old in good health. Material: memory CD4+ T cells sorted from blood. The subset: CD45RA-negative fraction. This rearrangement joins TRBV7-2 to TRBJ2-5; 11 positions match TRBD2. The CDR3 protein is CASSRITSGGGETQYF. CDR3 in DNA: TGTGCCAGCAGCCGGATTACTAGCGGGGGAGGGGAGACCCAGTACTTC.